Listed below are T cell receptor beta chains from one sample, sequenced in a study of blood T cells in healthy people across ages. TCRdb re-called the 5' RACE reads with MiXCR, one entry per CDR3 protein. Of 700,000 to 950,000 distinct CDR3 sequences in the sample, 43% were seen once. Sequenced material: blood. Receptors were obtained from a woman aged 55-75 years in good health. The CDR3 runs from the conserved cysteine through the conserved F or W. The D gene is left open where the match is weak. Clone size is given for some rows only: seen once, a few or many times, or a class if the clone is expanded.

cdr3_length	v_call	clone_size	j_call	d_call	cdr3_nt	cdr3_aa
14	TRBV7-2	many	TRBJ2-5	.	TGTGCCAGCAGCTTAGCCTCTCCACAAGAGACCCAGTACTTC	CASSLASPQETQYF
13	TRBV10-3	.	TRBJ1-2	TRBD1	TGTGCCATTACCGGGACAGAGAACTATGGCTACACCTTC	CAITGTENYGYTF
12	TRBV28	.	TRBJ2-2	.	TGTGCCAGCACTTCCGTCTGGGGGGAGCTGTTTTTT	CASTSVWGELFF
16	TRBV6-1	few	TRBJ2-5	TRBD1	TGTGCCAGCAGTACCCAACCGGGACAGGGTCGGGAGACCCAGTACTTC	CASSTQPGQGRETQYF
15	TRBV19	.	TRBJ2-3	TRBD2	TGTGCCAGTAGTACCGGACTAGCCGGGGCAGATACGCAGAATTTT	CASSTGLAGADTQNF
15	TRBV28	few	TRBJ2-1	.	TGTGCCAGCAGTTTCCCCTCATTTAGTCGCAATGAGCAGTTCTTC	CASSFPSFSRNEQFF
17	TRBV29-1	many	TRBJ2-1	TRBD2	TGCAGCGTTGGAGCGGGACTAGCGGGAGTCTCCTACAATGAGCAGTTCTTC	CSVGAGLAGVSYNEQFF
12	TRBV11-2	many	TRBJ2-7	.	TGTGCCAGCAGGGCAGATTTATACGAGCAGTACTTC	CASRADLYEQYF
14	TRBV12-3/TRBV12-4	.	TRBJ1-1	.	TGTGCCAGCGTAGCATCGGGGCAACGGACTGAAGCTTTCTTT	CASVASGQRTEAFF
14	TRBV6-2/TRBV6-3	.	TRBJ2-5	.	TGTGCCAGCAGTTACTCGGTGAACCAAGAGACCCAGTACTTC	CASSYSVNQETQYF
14	TRBV11-2	few	TRBJ2-7	TRBD1	TGTGCCAGCAGGGGTCAGGGGGATTACTACGAGCAGTACTTC	CASRGQGDYYEQYF
13	TRBV20-1	.	TRBJ2-1	.	TGCAGTGCTAGGGGGACGCGGGACAATGAGCAGTTCTTC	CSARGTRDNEQFF
17	TRBV4-1	.	TRBJ1-5	.	TGCGCCAGCAGCCAAGATATCCTCCGCGGTAGCAATCAGCCCCAGCATTTT	CASSQDILRGSNQPQHF
17	TRBV6-2/TRBV6-3	once	TRBJ2-2	TRBD2	TGTGCCAGCAGTTACTCCCCGGGACTAGACCACACCGGGGAGCTGTTTTTT	CASSYSPGLDHTGELFF
12	TRBV30	few	TRBJ1-2	.	TGTGCCTGGAGTGTAGAGGGCTATGGCTACACCTTC	CAWSVEGYGYTF
17	TRBV29-1	few	TRBJ2-7	TRBD2	TGCAGCGTTGAAGGGACTAGCGGGGCTAGCTCCTACAATGAGCAGTACTTC	CSVEGTSGASSYNEQYF
16	TRBV9	.	TRBJ2-1	TRBD1	TGTGCCAGCAGCGTATCGCCGGGACAGGTATGCAATGAGCAGTTCTTC	CASSVSPGQVCNEQFF
15	TRBV11-2	few	TRBJ1-2	TRBD1	TGTGCCAGCAGCTTAGCAGGGGGCGAAAACTATGGCTACACCTTC	CASSLAGGENYGYTF
16	TRBV19	.	TRBJ2-7	TRBD2	TGTGCCAGTAGCAACGCCGGGACTAGCGGTTCCTACGAGCAGTACTTC	CASSNAGTSGSYEQYF
14	TRBV11-2	.	TRBJ1-2	.	TGTGCCAGCAGCTTGAGGTTGGGAGACTATGACTACACCTTC	CASSLRLGDYDYTF
17	TRBV6-2/TRBV6-3	.	TRBJ1-4	.	TGTGCCAGCAGTTCATACCCCGGTGGAGGCGGTAATGAAAAACTGTTTTTT	CASSSYPGGGGNEKLFF
14	TRBV12-3/TRBV12-4	few	TRBJ2-3	.	TGTGCCAGCAGGTTCGCCGGGGTGGGAGATACGCAGTATTTT	CASRFAGVGDTQYF
15	TRBV7-2	.	TRBJ2-2	.	TGTGCCAGCAGCTTAGTGGGGAAAGAGGACGGGGAGCTGTTTTTT	CASSLVGKEDGELFF
13	TRBV28	.	TRBJ1-2	.	TGTGCCAGCAATGACGAGACGGGTCATGGCTACACCTTC	CASNDETGHGYTF
14	TRBV6-5	.	TRBJ2-7	TRBD2	TGTGCCAGCAGTACAACCGGGACTAGCGCCGAGCAGTACTTC	CASSTTGTSAEQYF
14	TRBV12-3/TRBV12-4	few	TRBJ2-3	.	TGTGCCAGCAGTCTCCGGGACCCAGGGGCTTCGCAGTATTTT	CASSLRDPGASQYF
17	TRBV5-1	few	TRBJ2-1	TRBD2	TGCGCCAGCAGCTTCCGGGGGGGGGACCAATACTACAATGAGCAGTTCTTC	CASSFRGGDQYYNEQFF
13	TRBV28	once	TRBJ1-1	.	TGTGCCAGCAGCAACCCCCGGGGGTGGTTGGATTTCTTT	CASSNPRGWLDFF
15	TRBV7-8	.	TRBJ2-7	.	TGTGCCAGCAGCTCTCAGGGCTCTAGCTCCTACGAGCAGTACTTC	CASSSQGSSSYEQYF
15	TRBV3-1	.	TRBJ1-1	.	TGTGCCAGCAGCCGGATCGGGGGCTCAGGTACTGAAGCTTTCTTT	CASSRIGGSGTEAFF
16	TRBV9	.	TRBJ2-2	TRBD2	TGCGCCAGCAGACTCTCTAGCGGGGGGGCCGTCGGGGAGCTGTTTTTT	CASRLSSGGAVGELFF
14	TRBV7-9	.	TRBJ1-1	.	TGTGCCAGCAGCCAAAGAGGAGGGGACACTGAAGCTTTCTTT	CASSQRGGDTEAFF
15	TRBV15	few	TRBJ2-3	.	TGTGCCACCAGCAGAGACAGAACTAGCACAGATACGCAGTATTTT	CATSRDRTSTDTQYF
13	TRBV29-1	.	TRBJ1-1	.	TGCAGCTACAAATTCGTCCTGAACACTGAAGCTTTCTTT	CSYKFVLNTEAFF
17	TRBV3-1	.	TRBJ1-2	TRBD1	TGTGCCAGCAGCCAAGTTAGTGGGACAGGGGGTCGGTATGGCTACACCTTC	CASSQVSGTGGRYGYTF
17	TRBV9	.	TRBJ2-3	TRBD2	TGTGCCAGCAGCTCCCGACGACTAGCGGGAAAGTCAGATACGCAGTATTTT	CASSSRRLAGKSDTQYF
15	TRBV9	few	TRBJ1-5	.	TGTGCCAGCAGCGCCACAGGGACGGCGAATCAGCCCCAGCATTTT	CASSATGTANQPQHF
15	TRBV20-1	once	TRBJ1-1	.	TGCAGTGCTAGGGGTTGGGGGGGTTCGGACACTGAAGCTTTCTTT	CSARGWGGSDTEAFF
15	TRBV6-2/TRBV6-3	.	TRBJ2-4	.	TGTGCCAGCAGTTACGGTGTAGTGGGAGGAAACATTCAGTACTTC	CASSYGVVGGNIQYF
12	TRBV7-9	.	TRBJ1-1	.	TGTGCCAGCAGCTATGTGGACACTGAAGCTTTCTTT	CASSYVDTEAFF
15	TRBV5-1	.	TRBJ2-7	.	TGCGCCAGCAGCTTGCATTCTGCTAGCTCCTACGAGCAGTACTTC	CASSLHSASSYEQYF
15	TRBV5-1	few	TRBJ2-7	TRBD1	TGCGCCAGCAGCTTCGGGGACAGGGGTACGTACGAGCAGTACTTC	CASSFGDRGTYEQYF
16	TRBV7-9	few	TRBJ2-7	.	TGTGCCAGCAGCGACCCCTTTTTTACTGGCGGCTACGAGCAGTACTTC	CASSDPFFTGGYEQYF
15	TRBV6-6	.	TRBJ2-2	TRBD1	TGTGCCAGCAGTGGCCGGGACAGAGGAGCCGGGGAGCTGTTTTTT	CASSGRDRGAGELFF
15	TRBV12-3/TRBV12-4	few	TRBJ2-1	.	TGTGCCAGCAGTGCGGGAAGGGTGCGTTACAATGAGCAGTTCTTC	CASSAGRVRYNEQFF